Included here is one T cell receptor beta chain sequence, with context. As yet, its antigen is unknown. V lost 4 bases, J lost 6 bases, and 16 bases lay in between. The V gene's germline CDR1 is MGHRA and CDR2 YSYEKL. This CDR3 has 14 residues. Assaying covered roughly 92,000 TCR templates per sample. Data came from immunoSEQ multiplex PCR; TCRdb stores just in-frame clones and leaves some out. This sample carries some 65,000 clones, approximately 88% of them seen once, and the ten largest clones take over 1.5%. The sample is drawn from a study of siplizumab effects on memory and regulatory T cells. General study points: Naive T cells looked more diverse than memory cells and looked like major alloresponse contributors. Alloreactive CD4+ clones that could be mapped were on average approximately 69% Treg-derived with siplizumab, against approximately 28% in controls. A small minority of alloreactive clones were mapped to unstimulated subsets.

Material: Tregs sorted from blood. The chain uses TRBV4-1 and TRBJ2-7; tentatively, D is TRBD1 (6 bases). The clonotype originates from a human donor in good health. The chain's CDR3 is CASSPSRGSGEQYF. CDR3 in DNA: TGCGCCAGCAGCCCGTCCAGGGGTTCCGGCGAGCAGTACTTC.